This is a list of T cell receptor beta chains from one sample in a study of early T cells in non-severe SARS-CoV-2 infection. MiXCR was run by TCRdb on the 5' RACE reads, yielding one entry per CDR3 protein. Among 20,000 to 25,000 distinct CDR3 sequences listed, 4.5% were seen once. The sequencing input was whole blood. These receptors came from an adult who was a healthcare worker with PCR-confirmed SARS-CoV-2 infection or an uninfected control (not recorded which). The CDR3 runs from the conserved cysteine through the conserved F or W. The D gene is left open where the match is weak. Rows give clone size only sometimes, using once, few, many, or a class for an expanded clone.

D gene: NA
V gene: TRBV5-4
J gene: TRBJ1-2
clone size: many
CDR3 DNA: TGTGCCAGCAGCTTGGTACGGCAGGGAGGCGGCTACACCTTC
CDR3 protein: CASSLVRQGGGYTF

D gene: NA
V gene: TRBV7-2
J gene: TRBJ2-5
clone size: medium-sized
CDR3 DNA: TGTGCCAGCAGCCGCGAGACAGGAGTCCAAGAGACCCAGTACTTC
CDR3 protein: CASSRETGVQETQYF

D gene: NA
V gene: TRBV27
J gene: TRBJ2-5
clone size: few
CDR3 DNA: TGTGCCAGCAGTCCGCAAGAGACCCAGTACTTC
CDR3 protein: CASSPQETQYF

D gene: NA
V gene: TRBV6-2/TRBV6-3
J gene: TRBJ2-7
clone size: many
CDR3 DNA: TGTGCCAGCAAGACTTGGGACGGGTCCTACGAGCAGTACTTC
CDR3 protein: CASKTWDGSYEQYF

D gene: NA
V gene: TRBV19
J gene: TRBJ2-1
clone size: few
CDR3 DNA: TGTGCCAGTAGTAGGTTCCTCGTATACAATGAGCAGTTCTTC
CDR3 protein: CASSRFLVYNEQFF

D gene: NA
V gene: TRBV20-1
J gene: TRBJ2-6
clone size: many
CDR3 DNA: TGCAGTGCTAGGGTCCTCTTTGCAGGGTTACCCTCTGGGGCCAACGTCCTGACTTTC
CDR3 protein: CSARVLFAGLPSGANVLTF

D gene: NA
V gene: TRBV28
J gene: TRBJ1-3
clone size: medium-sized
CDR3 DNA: TGTGCCAGCAGTCCCTATTCGGGGCTCTTATCCTCTGGAAACACCATATATTTT
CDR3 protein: CASSPYSGLLSSGNTIYF

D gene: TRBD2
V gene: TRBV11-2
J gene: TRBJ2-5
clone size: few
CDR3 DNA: TGTGCCAGCAGCTCCGGGACTAGGAGGTACCAAGAGACCCAGTACTTC
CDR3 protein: CASSSGTRRYQETQYF

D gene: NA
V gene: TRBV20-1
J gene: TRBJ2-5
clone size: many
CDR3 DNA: TGCAGTGCTAGAGAGGTGGGACAAGAGACCCAGTACTTC
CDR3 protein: CSAREVGQETQYF

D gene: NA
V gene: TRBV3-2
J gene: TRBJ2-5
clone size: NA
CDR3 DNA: TGTGCCAGCAGCCAACCGCCTCCCGACAGACGGAGAGAGACCCAGTACTTC
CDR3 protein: CASSQPPPDRRRETQYF

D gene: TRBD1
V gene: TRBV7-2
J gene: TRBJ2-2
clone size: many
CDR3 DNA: TGTGCCAGCAGCTCCTCCGGGACAGTTAACACCGGGGAGCTGTTTTTT
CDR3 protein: CASSSSGTVNTGELFF

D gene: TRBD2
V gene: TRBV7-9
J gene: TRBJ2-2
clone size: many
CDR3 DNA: TGTGCCAGCAGCTCAGGACTAGCGGGGGTATCCGCCGGGGAGCTGTTTTTT
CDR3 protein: CASSSGLAGVSAGELFF

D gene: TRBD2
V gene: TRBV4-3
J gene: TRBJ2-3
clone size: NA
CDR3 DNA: TGCACCAGCAGCCAAGAACCGTTGCTAGCGGGGGTCACAGATACGCAGTATTTT
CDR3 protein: CTSSQEPLLAGVTDTQYF

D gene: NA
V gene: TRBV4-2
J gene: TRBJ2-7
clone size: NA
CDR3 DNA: TGTGCCAGCAGCTCTTTGAGGGGGGGCTCCTACGAGCAGTACTTC
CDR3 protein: CASSSLRGGSYEQYF

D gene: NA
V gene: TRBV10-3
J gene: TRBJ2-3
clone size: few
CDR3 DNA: TGTGCCATCAGTCCTATAAGTCGCACAGATACGCAGTATTTT
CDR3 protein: CAISPISRTDTQYF

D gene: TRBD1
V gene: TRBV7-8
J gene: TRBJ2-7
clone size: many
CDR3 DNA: TGTGCCAGCAGCTTACGCGAGACAGGGGTCCACGAGCAGTACTTC
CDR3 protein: CASSLRETGVHEQYF

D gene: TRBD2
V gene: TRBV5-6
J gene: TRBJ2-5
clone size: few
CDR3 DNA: TGTGCCAGCAGCTTTGATCGGGGGGAAGAGACCCAGTACTTC
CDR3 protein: CASSFDRGEETQYF

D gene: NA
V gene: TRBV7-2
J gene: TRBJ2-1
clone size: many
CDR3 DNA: TGTGCCAGCAGCACGCTTTTGAATGAGCAGTTCTTC
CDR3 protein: CASSTLLNEQFF

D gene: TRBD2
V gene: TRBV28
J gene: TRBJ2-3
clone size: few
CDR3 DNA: TGTGCCAGCAGTCTCCGACTAGCGGGCCTTAACACAGATACGCAGTATTTT
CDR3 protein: CASSLRLAGLNTDTQYF

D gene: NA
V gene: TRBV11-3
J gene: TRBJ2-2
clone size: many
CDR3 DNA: TGTGCCAGCAGCTTATATGTTAGCACCGGGGAGCTGTTTTTT
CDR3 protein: CASSLYVSTGELFF

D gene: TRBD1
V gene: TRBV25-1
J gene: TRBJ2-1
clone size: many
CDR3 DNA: TGTGCCAGCAGTGACTTGGACAGGATCGATGAGCAGTTCTTC
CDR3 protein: CASSDLDRIDEQFF

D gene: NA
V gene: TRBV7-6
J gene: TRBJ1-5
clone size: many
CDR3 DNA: TGTGCCAGCAGCTCCGCTTACAGGGAGCCCCAGCATTTT
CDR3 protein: CASSSAYREPQHF

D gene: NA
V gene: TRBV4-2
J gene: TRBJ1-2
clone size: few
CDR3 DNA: TGTGCCAGCAGCCAAGGTTCGGAAGGGAGCTATGGCTACACCTTC
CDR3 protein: CASSQGSEGSYGYTF

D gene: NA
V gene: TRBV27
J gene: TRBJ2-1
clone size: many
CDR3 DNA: TGTGCCAGCAGTTTAGAGGGAAACAATGAGCAGTTCTTC
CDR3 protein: CASSLEGNNEQFF

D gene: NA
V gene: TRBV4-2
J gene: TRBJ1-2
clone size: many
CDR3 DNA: TGTGCCAGCAGCCAAGCGCAGACGACCACTAACTATGGCTACACCTTC
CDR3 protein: CASSQAQTTTNYGYTF

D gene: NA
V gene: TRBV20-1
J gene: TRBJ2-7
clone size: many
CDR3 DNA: TGCAGTGCGGAGGCCTACGAGCAGTACTTC
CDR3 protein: CSAEAYEQYF

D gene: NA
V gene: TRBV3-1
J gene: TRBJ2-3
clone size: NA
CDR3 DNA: TGTGCCAGCAGTTCCAACGCAGATACGCAGTATTTT
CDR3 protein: CASSSNADTQYF

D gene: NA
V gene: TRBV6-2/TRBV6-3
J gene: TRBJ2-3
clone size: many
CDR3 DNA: TGTGCCAGCAGTTACAGGAGAGATACGCAGTATTTT
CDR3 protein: CASSYRRDTQYF

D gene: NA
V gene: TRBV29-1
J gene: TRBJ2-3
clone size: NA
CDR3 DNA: TGCAGCTCTGATACTAGCACAGATACGCAGTATTTT
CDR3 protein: CSSDTSTDTQYF

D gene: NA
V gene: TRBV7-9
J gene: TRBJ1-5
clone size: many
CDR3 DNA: TGTGCCAGCAGCCCCGACTTGACGGAGAGCCCCCAGCATTTT
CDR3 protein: CASSPDLTESPQHF

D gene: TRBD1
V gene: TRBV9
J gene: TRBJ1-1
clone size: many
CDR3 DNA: TGTGCCAGCAGCGCTTGGACAGGAGGTGCTGAAGCTTTCTTT
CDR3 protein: CASSAWTGGAEAFF

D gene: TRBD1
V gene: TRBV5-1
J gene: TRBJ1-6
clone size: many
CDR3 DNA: TGCGCCAGCAGCTTACAGGGGGCTGGTTCACCCCTCCACTTT
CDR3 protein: CASSLQGAGSPLHF

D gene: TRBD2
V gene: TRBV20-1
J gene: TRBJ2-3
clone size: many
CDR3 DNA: TGCAGTGCCCGGCGACGTAGCGGGGGTAGCACAGATACGCAGTATTTT
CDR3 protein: CSARRRSGGSTDTQYF

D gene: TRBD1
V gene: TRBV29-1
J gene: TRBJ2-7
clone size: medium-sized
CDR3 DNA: TGCAGCGTTCGACAGGGGGGCTACGAGCAGTACTTC
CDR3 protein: CSVRQGGYEQYF

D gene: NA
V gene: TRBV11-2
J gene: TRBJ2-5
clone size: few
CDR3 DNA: TGTGCCAGCAGCTCCCTTTCCGACGGGACGTTTTTGGCCCAGTACTTC
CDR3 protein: CASSSLSDGTFLAQYF

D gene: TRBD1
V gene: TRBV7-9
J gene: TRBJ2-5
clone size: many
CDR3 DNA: TGTGCCAGCAGCTTCGCCGACAGGGCCGGGGAGACCCAGTACTTC
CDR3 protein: CASSFADRAGETQYF

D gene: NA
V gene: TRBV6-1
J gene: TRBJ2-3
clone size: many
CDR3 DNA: TGTGCCAGCAGTGAAGCGCTTCCAGCCCCGGGGCATACGCAGTATTTT
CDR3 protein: CASSEALPAPGHTQYF

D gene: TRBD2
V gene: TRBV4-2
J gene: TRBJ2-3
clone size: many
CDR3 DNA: TGTGCCAGCAGCCTAGGACTAGCGGGGGCTAGCACAGATACGCAGTATTTT
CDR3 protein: CASSLGLAGASTDTQYF

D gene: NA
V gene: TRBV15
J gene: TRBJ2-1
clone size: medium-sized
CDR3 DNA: TGTGCCACCAGCAGAGTCCAGGGGGGAATCAATGAGCAGTTCTTC
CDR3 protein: CATSRVQGGINEQFF

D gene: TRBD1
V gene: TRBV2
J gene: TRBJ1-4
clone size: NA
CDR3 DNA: TGTGCCAGCAGTGGGGGGACAGTTGCAACTAATGAAAAACTGTTTTTT
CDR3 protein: CASSGGTVATNEKLFF

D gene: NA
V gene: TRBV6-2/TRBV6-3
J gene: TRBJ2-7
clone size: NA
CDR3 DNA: TGTGCCAGCAGTTTCAACGAGCAGTACTTC
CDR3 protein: CASSFNEQYF

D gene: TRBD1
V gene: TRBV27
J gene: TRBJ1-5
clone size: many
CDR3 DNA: TGTGCCAGCAGTTTAGGGACAGGCAATCAGCCCCAGCATTTT
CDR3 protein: CASSLGTGNQPQHF

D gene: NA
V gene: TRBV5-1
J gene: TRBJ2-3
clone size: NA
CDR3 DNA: TGCGCCAGCAGCGGAGCACAGCGTCTTGATACGCAGTATTTT
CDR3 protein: CASSGAQRLDTQYF

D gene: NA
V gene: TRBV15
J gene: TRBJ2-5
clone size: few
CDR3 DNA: TGTGCCACCAGTTATGGGGACGAGGAGACCCAGTACTTC
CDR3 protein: CATSYGDEETQYF

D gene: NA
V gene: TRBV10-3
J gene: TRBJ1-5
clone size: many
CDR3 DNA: TGTGCCACCAGAAGAGGGGAAAATCAGCCCCAGCATTTT
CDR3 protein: CATRRGENQPQHF